Shown below are 25 T cell receptor beta chains from a single sample sequenced in a study of shared clonotypes between healthy human individuals. Naive CD8 isolation took CD45RO-negative cells positively selected for CCR7 and excluded terminally differentiated effector memory CD45RA+ cells. The data were produced by immunoSEQ multiplex PCR, yet TCRdb's version contains in-frame clones alone and is incomplete. The sample has about 680,000 clones; about 90% are singletons. Sequences were obtained from naive CD8+ T cells sorted from blood. The receptor source for this set is a young man in good health.

This chain joins TRBV13 and TRBJ2-1, with TRBD2 as a possible D gene (6 bases). The CDR3 covers 15 residues. V lost 5 bases, J lost 1 base, and 12 bases lay in between. Germline V gene lookup returns CDR1 PRHDT and CDR2 FYEKMQ (reference sequence). CDR3 bases: TGTGCCAGCAGCCCTTTAGCGGATTCCTACAATGAGCAGTTCTTC. This codes for CASSPLADSYNEQFF.

This chain connects TRBV4-2 to TRBJ2-7; the D gene is possibly TRBD1 (5 bases). Germline CDR1 and CDR2: LGHNA and YNFKEQ. The CDR3 has 14 residues. Trimming removed 0 bases at V and 2 bases at J, with 8 bases between. The CDR3 is CASSQETVAYEQYF. CDR3 nucleotides: TGTGCCAGCAGCCAAGAGACAGTTGCCTACGAGCAGTACTTC.

This clone was picked up one time. V is TRBV27 and J is TRBJ2-7; 8 positions agree with TRBD2. V trimming: 5 bases; J trimming: 4 bases; junction bases outside the gene matches: 13. The CDR3 extends over 16 amino acids. Germline-derived CDR1 and CDR2 are MNHEY and SMNVEV (reference sequence). The CDR3 coding sequence is TGTGCCAGCAGTCCGAATAAAGCGGGAGTAAGGTACGAGCAGTACTTC. This gives the protein CASSPNKAGVRYEQYF.

This sequence joins TRBV19 and TRBJ1-1, with D possibly TRBD1 on 6 matching bases. Trimming took 2 bases from V and 7 from J, leaving 17 bases between them. Per germline, CDR1 LNHDA and CDR2 SQIVND (reference sequence). The CDR3 runs to 15 residues. The CDR3 protein is CASSIPYTGPDEAFF. The CDR3 bases are TGTGCCAGTAGTATACCATACACAGGGCCCGATGAAGCTTTCTTT. The full variable domain, with the rest looked up from reference TRBV19 and TRBJ1-1, is DGGITQSPKYLFRKEGQNVTLSCEQNLNHDAMYWYRQDPGQGLRLIYYSQIVNDFQKGDIAEGYSVSREKKESFPLTVTSAQKNPTAFYLCASSIPYTGPDEAFFGQGTRLTVV.

The chain employs TRBV6-5 and TRBJ2-2, with D unresolved. The CDR3 covers 12 residues. Germline V gene data show CDR1 as MNHEY and CDR2 as SVGAGI. The germline V and J ends were trimmed by 4 bases and 6 bases, with 6 bases remaining between them. The CDR3 protein is CASSSLPGELFF. CDR3 sequence (DNA): TGTGCCAGCAGTTCACTGCCCGGGGAGCTGTTTTTT.

This clone was detected only a few times. The rearrangement uses TRBV9 and TRBJ1-2; unclear D gene. CDR3 length: 13 amino acids. Germline V gives CDR1 SGDLS, CDR2 YYNGEE. Trimming took off 2 bases at V and 6 bases at J, with 11 bases between the two ends. In DNA form, the CDR3 reads TGTGCCAGCAGCGTCGGCAAAGCGGATGGCTACACCTTC. Translation gives CASSVGKADGYTF.

This chain joins TRBV6-5 and TRBJ2-7; D could derive from TRBD1 or TRBD2 (7 bases each). V was shortened by 10 bases and J by 2 bases, with 18 bases between the two germline ends. The CDR3 is made up of 14 amino acids. Germline values: CDR1 MNHEY, CDR2 SVGAGI. Written as DNA, the CDR3 is TGTGCCACCGCAGGGGGGGCGGGAGCCTACGAGCAGTACTTC. Residues: CATAGGAGAYEQYF.

CDR3 DNA: TGTGCCAGCAGCTCGACTAGCGGGACCAGCTCCTACGAGCAGTACTTC. Translating gives CASSSTSGTSSYEQYF. This chain connects TRBV5-4 to TRBJ2-7; TRBD2 aligns across 11 bases. Germline V lookup: CDR1 SGHNT, CDR2 YYREEE (reference sequence). With 3 bases clipped from V and 0 bases from J, the junction kept 5 bases outside the gene matches. There are 16 residues in the CDR3.

The chain couples TRBV19 to TRBJ2-1; D is unresolved. Trimming left V 2 bases short and J 8 bases short, with 13 bases between. CDR3 length: 14 amino acids. CDR1 is LNHDA and CDR2 is SQIVND in the germline V gene (reference sequence). The CDR3 coding sequence is TGTGCCAGTAGTATATCGACCTACCACGATGAGCAGTTCTTC. Encoded protein: CASSISTYHDEQFF. Full variable domain (rest looked up from reference TRBV19 and TRBJ2-1): DGGITQSPKYLFRKEGQNVTLSCEQNLNHDAMYWYRQDPGQGLRLIYYSQIVNDFQKGDIAEGYSVSREKKESFPLTVTSAQKNPTAFYLCASSISTYHDEQFFGPGTRLTVL.

As to this clone: This same CDR3 is encoded by further DNA sequences in the sample. The chain carries TRBV27 and TRBJ2-7; 9 bases fit TRBD1. Germline V gene data show CDR1 as MNHEY and CDR2 as SMNVEV (reference sequence). This CDR3 is built from 15 residues. V lost 5 bases to trimming and J lost 3 bases; unmatched junction nucleotides: 8. The CDR3 DNA follows: TGTGCCAGCAGTAGATCCGGGACAGGGATCTACGAGCAGTACTTC. This translates into CASSRSGTGIYEQYF.

In this sample, this clone turned up once. This chain links TRBV15 with TRBJ2-3; TRBD1 might be the D (5 bases). The V gene's germline CDR1 is LNHNV and CDR2 YYDKDF (reference sequence). The CDR3 totals 15 residues. The V end lost 1 base, the J end lost 0 bases, and 8 bases lay between the germline ends. The CDR3 here is CATSRGGSSTDTQYF. DNA of the CDR3: TGTGCCACCAGCAGAGGGGGCAGCAGCACAGATACGCAGTATTTT. The full variable domain, rest sourced from reference TRBV15 and TRBJ2-3, is DAMVIQNPRYQVTQFGKPVTLSCSQTLNHNVMYWYQQKSSQAPKLLFHYYDKDFNNEADTPDNFQSRRPNTSFCFLDIRSPGLGDTAMYLCATSRGGSSTDTQYFGPGTRLTVL.

In regard to this clone: The same CDR3 also results from other DNA sequences found in this sample. The J gene is TRBJ1-5, the V gene TRBV6-5, with D hard to call. CDR1 MNHEY and CDR2 SVGAGI come from the germline V gene. Trimming took off 0 bases at V and 6 bases at J, with 6 bases between the two ends. The length of the CDR3 is 13 residues. The CDR3 is CASSYSSGQPQHF. DNA of the CDR3: TGTGCCAGCAGTTACTCGAGCGGTCAGCCCCAGCATTTT.

The V call is TRBV6-4, the J call TRBJ2-3; TRBD2 agrees at 8 bases. V was clipped by 2 bases and J by 6 bases; unmatched bases: 19. The CDR3 totals 19 residues. CDR1 and CDR2 (germline): MRHNA, SNTAGT. The CDR3 DNA follows: TGTGCCAGCAGTGACGCCCCTCAGCGGGAGCCACCCCAGTTGGATACGCAGTATTTT. It encodes CASSDAPQREPPQLDTQYF.

The chain recombines TRBV5-1 with TRBJ2-7; D gene unclear. V was trimmed by 4 bases and J by 0 bases, leaving 5 bases between them. Germline CDR1 and CDR2: SGHRS and YFSETQ. This CDR3 is built from 12 residues. CDR3 protein: CASSAYSYEQYF. In nucleotides, the CDR3 is TGCGCCAGCAGCGCATACTCCTACGAGCAGTACTTC. The whole variable domain, filled in from reference TRBV5-1 and TRBJ2-7, reads KAGVTQTPRYLIKTRGQQVTLSCSPISGHRSVSWYQQTPGQGLQFLFEYFSETQRNKGNFPGRFSGRQFSNSRSEMNVSTLELGDSALYLCASSAYSYEQYFGPGTRLTVT.

The chain is built from TRBV27 and TRBJ2-7; 10 bases are shared with TRBD2. CDR1 MNHEY and CDR2 SMNVEV come from the germline V gene (reference sequence). The CDR3 consists of 16 residues. Germline trimming cut 6 bases from V and 8 bases from J; bases unmatched to any gene: 16. The CDR3 sequence is CASRPYYITSGIKQYF. DNA of the CDR3: TGTGCCAGCAGGCCCTATTATATAACTAGCGGGATTAAGCAGTACTTC.

The chain has TRBV4-3 and TRBJ1-1; 10 bases match TRBD1. V shed 0 bases and J 5 bases; nucleotides not matched to a gene: 12. Germline lookup yields CDR1 LGHNA and CDR2 YSLEER. The CDR3 length is 18 residues. This chain's CDR3 is CASSQDLVGTGDETEAFF. Written as DNA, the CDR3 is TGCGCCAGCAGCCAAGATTTAGTCGGGACAGGGGATGAGACTGAAGCTTTCTTT.

Remarks on this clone: An end of the junction differs from the germline gene, which may be a read error. The chain couples TRBV19 to TRBJ2-7; the match to TRBD2 covers 8 bases. The CDR3 has 13 amino acids. Germline-derived CDR1 and CDR2 are LNHDA and SQIVND (reference sequence). CDR3 nucleotide sequence: TGTGCCAGTATGGCTAGCGGGTCCTCCGAGCAGTACTTC. Translating it yields CASMASGSSEQYF. Full variable domain (remainder filled in from reference TRBV19 and TRBJ2-7): DGGITQSPKYLFRKEGQNVTLSCEQNLNHDAMYWYRQDPGQGLRLIYYSQIVNDFQKGDIAEGYSVSREKKESFPLTVTSAQKNPTAFYLCASMASGSSEQYFGPGTRLTVT.

V usage is TRBV27 and J usage is TRBJ2-7; the D gene is possibly TRBD1 (6 bases). This CDR3 spans 14 amino acids. The germline V gene has CDR1 MNHEY and CDR2 SMNVEV (reference sequence). V gave up 3 bases and J gave up 3 bases, with 12 bases separating them. CDR3 bases: TGTGCCAGCAGTTTCGGGACACGGCGCTACGAGCAGTACTTC. This sequence encodes CASSFGTRRYEQYF.

This clone has more than one count but fewer than ten. The DNA of the CDR3 is TGTGCCAGCAGTTGGCGTCGACGGGAAGACTACAATGAGCAGTTCTTC. This sequence encodes CASSWRRREDYNEQFF. The chain employs TRBV2 and TRBJ2-1; weak D call: TRBD2 (5 bases). V was trimmed by 5 bases and J by 3 bases, leaving 17 bases between them. This CDR3 has 16 amino acids. Germline loops: CDR1 SNHLY, CDR2 FYNNEI.

V gene TRBV9 combines with J gene TRBJ2-2; 9 nucleotides align to TRBD2. V was clipped by 4 bases and J by 2 bases; unmatched bases: 12. The CDR3 has 18 residues. Germline CDR1 SGDLS, CDR2 YYNGEE. This CDR3 reads CASSRGPGLADNTGELFF. The CDR3 coding sequence is TGTGCCAGCAGCCGTGGACCGGGACTAGCCGACAACACCGGGGAGCTGTTTTTT.

This sequence joins TRBV6-1 and TRBJ2-5, with 7 positions matching TRBD2. This CDR3 is built from 15 residues. V lost 7 bases to trimming and J lost 0 bases; unmatched junction nucleotides: 8. Per the germline V gene, CDR1 is MNHNS and CDR2 is SASEGT. The CDR3 bases are TGTGCCAGCACTCCGGGACTAAGGTACCAAGAGACCCAGTACTTC. This encodes CASTPGLRYQETQYF.

The CDR3 nucleotides read TGTGCCAGCAGTCGGAAAGCAGGGGGCACTGAAGCTTTCTTT. As protein: CASSRKAGGTEAFF. The chain combines TRBV27 with TRBJ1-1; 7 bases are a match to TRBD1. Germline CDR1 reads MNHEY; CDR2 reads SMNVEV (reference sequence). This CDR3 spans 14 amino acids. V lost 5 bases to trimming and J lost 4 bases; unmatched junction nucleotides: 7.

The chain recombines TRBV5-5 with TRBJ2-1; TRBD1 matches at 12 bases. CDR1 is SGHKS, CDR2 YYEKEE, per germline (reference sequence). This CDR3 comprises 15 residues. J lost 13 bases, V lost 0 bases, and 8 bases had no gene match. The CDR3 protein is CASSLEGTGGGGQFF. The CDR3 nucleotides are TGTGCCAGCAGCTTGGAGGGGACAGGGGGCGGTGGACAGTTCTTC.

V and J are TRBV28 and TRBJ1-1, with D perhaps matching TRBD1 (5 bases). Germline V gives CDR1 MDHEN, CDR2 SYDVKM. The V gene lost 2 bases and the J gene lost 2 bases, with 15 bases spanning the gap. This CDR3 has 16 amino acids. The CDR3 nucleotides are TGTGCCAGCAGTTTAGGCCCCGGGGGGGGTAACACTGAAGCTTTCTTT. This sequence encodes CASSLGPGGGNTEAFF.

The gene calls are TRBV27 and TRBJ2-3; D might be TRBD2 (5 bases). Germline CDR1 is MNHEY and CDR2 is SMNVEV (reference sequence). The V end lost 10 bases, the J end lost 8 bases, and 16 bases lay between the germline ends. CDR3 length: 12 amino acids. The CDR3, as DNA: TGTGCCACCAAAAAGGGAGCTTTTACGCAGTATTTT. It yields the protein CATKKGAFTQYF.